These 7 T cell receptor beta chains were all obtained from the same sample, sequenced in a study of blood T cell repertoires in COVID-19. Clones were sequenced by immunoSEQ multiplex PCR, and TCRdb holds only the in-frame ones, with some missing. The sample holds around 13,000 clones, around 82% seen once. Sequencing used peripheral blood. The receptors derive from a woman in her fifties or sixties with acute or convalescent COVID-19.

The J gene is TRBJ1-1, the V gene TRBV10-3; 10 bases map to TRBD1. The germline V gene encodes CDR1 ENHRY and CDR2 SYGVKD. The CDR3 sequence is 15 residues long. V shed 3 bases and J 3 bases; nucleotides not matched to a gene: 4. DNA of the CDR3: TGTGCCATCAGTGACCGGGACAGGGGCCACACTGAAGCTTTCTTT. This translates into CAISDRDRGHTEAFF.

This clone was seen a handful of times. V gene TRBV18 combines with J gene TRBJ2-1; perhaps TRBD2 as D (7 bases). Per germline, CDR1 KGHSH and CDR2 LQKENI. The germline V and J ends were trimmed by 5 bases and 5 bases, with 16 bases remaining between them. This CDR3 has 15 residues. CDR3: CASSVWGGLDNEQFF. The CDR3 DNA reads TGTGCCAGCTCAGTTTGGGGGGGGCTCGACAATGAGCAGTTCTTC.

This clone is large within its sample. This sequence joins TRBV4-3 and TRBJ2-2, with 13 nucleotides matching TRBD2. From germline, CDR1 is LGHNA and CDR2 YSLEER. The CDR3 is made up of 20 amino acids. Trimming took 0 bases from V and 1 from J; bases not matched to a gene: 8. CDR3 coding DNA: TGCGCCAGCAGCCAAGATCGAAGACTAGCGGGAGGTGAGAACACCGGGGAGCTGTTTTTT. Amino acid sequence: CASSQDRRLAGGENTGELFF.

The chain has TRBV7-2 and TRBJ2-3; weak D call: TRBD1 (5 bases). V dropped 8 bases and J dropped 8 bases, with 17 bases sitting between them. The CDR3 covers 13 residues. Germline assignment: CDR1 SGHTA and CDR2 FQGNSA. The CDR3 DNA reads as TGTGCCAGCGGACGTAGAGATCAGGGTACGCAGTATTTT. It is translated as CASGRRDQGTQYF. The full variable domain, rest sourced from reference TRBV7-2 and TRBJ2-3, is GAGVSQSPSNKVTEKGKDVELRCDPISGHTALYWYRQSLGQGLEFLIYFQGNSAPDKSGLPSDRFSAERTGGSVSTLTIQRTQQEDSAVYLCASGRRDQGTQYFGPGTRLTVL.

V gene TRBV5-4 combines with J gene TRBJ2-1, with a weak D call TRBD1 (6 bases). The ends were cut back, 2 bases at V and 10 bases at J, with 13 bases in the middle. Germline CDR1 and CDR2: SGHNT and YYREEE (reference sequence). The CDR3 contains 13 residues. Here the CDR3 DNA reads TGTGCCAGCAGCTTTGGGGGCTGGGGGGAGCAGTTCTTC. Its protein is CASSFGGWGEQFF.

The rearrangement joins TRBV2 to TRBJ1-1; tentatively, D is TRBD1 (5 bases). The CDR3 extends over 14 amino acids. V was clipped by 10 bases and J by 2 bases, with 17 bases between them. Per germline, CDR1 SNHLY and CDR2 FYNNEI. The chain's CDR3 is CATLAPGLNTEAFF. As DNA, the CDR3 is TGTGCCACCCTAGCGCCGGGACTTAACACTGAAGCTTTCTTT.

The V gene is TRBV29-1, the J gene TRBJ2-3, with D uncertain. The V and J ends lost 5 bases and 5 bases respectively, with 8 bases between them. CDR1 is SQVTM and CDR2 is ANQGSEA in the germline V gene. The CDR3 sequence is 11 residues long. The DNA of the CDR3 is TGCAGCGTTTTAATCGGAGATACGCAGTATTTT. Amino acid sequence: CSVLIGDTQYF.